The 5 T cell receptor beta chains reported below all come from one sample, sequenced in a study of cytomegalovirus exposure and HLA in healthy donors. Primers for the PCR totalled 60 Vbeta and 13 Jbeta. Repertoires were generated with immunoSEQ multiplex PCR, while TCRdb's copy carries only in-frame clones and drops some. Here the sample spans 210,000 or so clones, about 83% being singletons. Source material: PBMCs. The receptor source for this set is a woman aged 45-65 years in good health and CMV-seropositive.

The rearrangement uses TRBV9 and TRBJ1-1; 9 nucleotides agree with TRBD1. Germline assignment: CDR1 SGDLS and CDR2 YYNGEE. V lost 3 bases and J lost 7; bases outside the gene matches: 10. The CDR3 extends over 15 amino acids. CDR3 in DNA: TGTGCCAGCAGCGCTTTTAAGCGGACAGGGGATGAAGCTTTCTTT. It is translated as CASSAFKRTGDEAFF. The full variable domain, completed using reference TRBV9 and TRBJ1-1, is DSGVTQTPKHLITATGQRVTLRCSPRSGDLSVYWYQQSLDQGLQFLIQYYNGEERAKGNILERFSAQQFPDLHSELNLSSLELGDSALYFCASSAFKRTGDEAFFGQGTRLTVV.

The rearrangement links TRBV11-3 to TRBJ2-2; 8 nucleotides line up with TRBD2. The CDR3 contains 15 residues. The V gene's germline CDR1 is SGHNT and CDR2 YENEEA. Losses at the gene ends were 5 bases for V and 3 bases for J; bases not matched to a gene: 5. CDR3 protein: CASSRGGADTGELFF. The CDR3 region has the DNA TGTGCCAGCAGCCGGGGGGGGGCCGACACCGGGGAGCTGTTTTTT.

This chain uses TRBV4-2 with TRBJ1-5; no reliable D call. Trimming pared 0 bases from V and 2 bases from J, leaving 5 bases between. The CDR3 spans 14 residues. Per germline, CDR1 LGHNA and CDR2 YNFKEQ. In DNA, the CDR3 is TGTGCCAGCAGCCAAGATTTCGGCAATCAGCCCCAGCATTTT. This gives the protein CASSQDFGNQPQHF.

The V call is TRBV13, the J call TRBJ2-4; 8 positions match TRBD2. Germline CDR1 and CDR2: PRHDT and FYEKMQ (reference sequence). This CDR3 comprises 19 residues. With V trimmed by 2 bases and J by 2 bases, 14 bases remained unmatched. CDR3 in DNA: TGTGCCAGCAGCTTAAAGCGGGGGTCCTCCCATACCACCAAAAACATTCAGTACTTC. It yields the protein CASSLKRGSSHTTKNIQYF. The variable domain in full, completed from reference TRBV13 and TRBJ2-4, reads AAGVIQSPRHLIKEKRETATLKCYPIPRHDTVYWYQQGPGQDPQFLISFYEKMQSDKGSIPDRFSAQQFSDYHSELNMSSLELGDSALYFCASSLKRGSSHTTKNIQYFGAGTRLSVL.

The gene calls are TRBV29-1 and TRBJ2-5; 7 nucleotides agree with TRBD2. J lost 3 bases, V lost 0 bases, and 7 bases had no gene match. Germline lookup yields CDR1 SQVTM and CDR2 ANQGSEA. The length of the CDR3 is 15 residues. DNA of the CDR3: TGCAGCGTTGAAGAATTCGGACTAGACGAAGAGACCCAGTACTTC. This sequence encodes CSVEEFGLDEETQYF.